The 5 T cell receptor beta chains below were found in one sample sequenced in a study of cytomegalovirus exposure and HLA in healthy donors. 13 Jbeta primers and 60 Vbeta primers were used for the PCR. Method: immunoSEQ multiplex PCR; TCRdb's copy keeps in-frame clones and lacks some. Here the sample spans about 140,000 clones, approximately 70% being singletons. Sequenced: PBMCs. The receptor set was obtained from a young woman in good health and CMV-seronegative.

The V and J genes are TRBV18 and TRBJ2-1; 8 nucleotides line up with TRBD2. This CDR3 contains 16 residues. Unmatched junction bases numbered 16, after V lost 6 bases and J lost 9 bases. Per the germline V gene, CDR1 is KGHSH and CDR2 is LQKENI. CDR3 nucleotides: TGTGCCAGCTCTCCAATCAAGGCGGCGGGGGGTGGTGAGCAGTTCTTC. It translates to CASSPIKAAGGGEQFF.

The rearrangement joins TRBV21-1 to TRBJ2-1; TRBD1, the table's D call, lacks a check against the DNA. TRBV21-1 is a documented pseudogene. CDR3 size: 19 residues. The CDR3 region is CASSNLGQELGVSYNEQFF. The CDR3 nucleotides are TGTGCCAGCAGCAACTTGGGGCAGGAGCTTGGGGTATCCTACAATGAGCAGTTCTTC.

The chain joins TRBV7-9 to TRBJ2-7, with 10 bases fitting TRBD1. Germline V gene lookup returns CDR1 SEHNR and CDR2 FQNEAQ (reference sequence). This CDR3 has 15 residues. V lost 4 bases, J lost 5 bases, and 8 bases stayed unmatched. The DNA of the CDR3 is TGTGCCAGCAGCTCCCCCGGGACAGGGGTCCACGAGCAGTACTTC. Residues: CASSSPGTGVHEQYF.

The chain uses TRBV7-2 and TRBJ1-1; D possibly corresponds to TRBD1 (5 bases). V lost 1 base to trimming and J lost 6 bases, with 6 bases between them. CDR1 and CDR2 (germline): SGHTA, FQGNSA. This CDR3 is 12 amino acids long. The CDR3 here is CASSLVGAEAFF. The CDR3 DNA is TGTGCCAGCAGCTTAGTAGGGGCTGAAGCTTTCTTT.

CDR3 loop: CASSLFGQGDIQYF. In DNA form, the CDR3 reads TGCGCCAGCAGCTTGTTTGGACAGGGGGACATTCAGTACTTC. The V gene is TRBV5-1, the J gene TRBJ2-4, with TRBD1 matching 10 bases. Germline-derived CDR1 and CDR2 are SGHRS and YFSETQ. With V trimmed by 1 base and J by 8 bases, 3 bases remained unmatched. The CDR3 is 14 amino acids.